The 9 T cell receptor beta chains given below trace back to one sample, sequenced in a study of a mutant IDH1 vaccine in newly diagnosed glioma (dated by TCRdb to about 2021). Their antigen targets remain unknown. The time point label here, explained by the study, means: week 5, during vaccination. Each vaccine dose, consisting of 300 ug of a 20-mer mutant IDH1 peptide in Montanide, was administered subcutaneously with topical imiquimod. Receptor libraries were prepared by the immunoSEQ multiplex PCR assay. TCRdb re-hosts the immuneACCESS table, in-frame sequences only. Its copies lack some clones; in the studies checked, an unresolved V gene accounts for under half of them, and the cause for the rest is not known. Counted in this sample were approximately 80,000 clones; about 91% of them appeared once. 0.5% to 0.7% of the sample is taken by the ten largest. The source material was PBMCs, sampled from a glioma patient whose treatment included an IDH1 peptide vaccine. The receptor set was obtained from a woman aged 50 to 60 with glioma.

The chain links TRBV2 to TRBJ1-1; D ambiguous. CDR1 and CDR2 (germline): SNHLY, FYNNEI. The V and J ends lost 6 bases and 1 base respectively, with 15 bases between them. The CDR3 loop spans 15 amino acids. The CDR3 reads CASSNPDVTNTEAFF. CDR3 coding DNA: TGTGCCAGCAGCAATCCCGACGTCACGAACACTGAAGCTTTCTTT. The full variable domain, completed using reference TRBV2 and TRBJ1-1, is EPEVTQTPSHQVTQMGQEVILRCVPISNHLYFYWYRQILGQKVEFLVSFYNNEISEKSEIFDDQFSVERPDGSNFTLKIRSTKLEDSAMYFCASSNPDVTNTEAFFGQGTRLTVV.

In its sample, this clone was seen once. This chain connects TRBV7-8 to TRBJ2-2; perhaps TRBD1 as D (5 bases). Germline-derived CDR1 and CDR2 are SGHVS and FQNEAQ. V was trimmed by 5 bases and J by 3 bases, leaving 19 bases between them. The CDR3 sequence is 17 residues long. CDR3: CASSPWGRNAYTGELFF. The CDR3 bases are TGTGCCAGCAGCCCGTGGGGCAGGAACGCGTACACCGGGGAGCTGTTTTTT. Together with reference TRBV7-8 and TRBJ2-2, the CDR3 gives the full variable domain: GAGVSQSPRYKVAKRGQDVALRCDPISGHVSLFWYQQALGQGPEFLTYFQNEAQLDKSGLPSDRFFAERPEGSVSTLKIQRTQQEDSAVYLCASSPWGRNAYTGELFFGEGSRLTVL.

The V gene is TRBV28, the J gene TRBJ2-5, with D maybe TRBD2 (5 bases). V lost 6 bases to trimming and J lost 5 bases, with 16 bases between them. The CDR3 covers 14 residues. The germline V gene encodes CDR1 MDHEN and CDR2 SYDVKM. The CDR3 spells CASRLDREGETQYF. In DNA form, the CDR3 reads TGTGCCAGCAGACTGGACCGGGAAGGGGAGACCCAGTACTTC. Full variable domain (outside the CDR3, taken from reference TRBV28 and TRBJ2-5): DVKVTQSSRYLVKRTGEKVFLECVQDMDHENMFWYRQDPGLGLRLIYFSYDVKMKEKGDIPEGYSVSREKKERFSLILESASTNQTSMYLCASRLDREGETQYFGPGTRLLVL.

J is TRBJ2-3 and V is TRBV12-5; D perhaps matches TRBD2 (6 bases). Looked up from germline, CDR1 is LGHNT and CDR2 is FRNRAP. V gave up 6 bases and J gave up 1 base, with 11 bases separating them. This CDR3 is 14 amino acids long. The CDR3 loop is CASGRDLRTDTQYF. The DNA of the CDR3 is TGTGCTAGTGGGCGGGACCTTCGCACAGATACGCAGTATTTT.

The V call is TRBV28, the J call TRBJ2-5; the D gene is possibly TRBD2 (6 bases). The end of the DNA fits TRBJ2-7 better, so the J call may be wrong. This CDR3 contains 16 residues. Germline V lookup: CDR1 MDHEN, CDR2 SYDVKM. CDR3 protein: CASSLAQAGGSYEQYF. The CDR3 DNA sequence: TGTGCCAGCAGTCTCGCCCAAGCCGGGGGCTCCTACGAGCAGTACTTC.

This rearrangement joins TRBV5-6 to TRBJ2-1, with 9 bases fitting TRBD1. Germline V gene sequence: CDR1 SGHDT, CDR2 YYEEEE. There are 15 residues in the CDR3. V was pared by 3 bases and J by 4 bases, with 5 bases of the junction left unmatched. The CDR3 DNA reads as TGTGCCAGCAGCTCCGACAGGGGGTCGTACAATGAGCAGTTCTTC. Translation: CASSSDRGSYNEQFF.

The V and J genes are TRBV19 and TRBJ1-2, with a tentative D call TRBD1 (6 bases). CDR1 LNHDA and CDR2 SQIVND come from the germline V gene (reference sequence). With 5 bases removed from V and 4 bases from J, the gap between germline ends came to 14 bases. The CDR3 contains 14 residues. The CDR3 is CASSWTAGGYGYTF. The DNA of the CDR3 is TGTGCCAGTAGTTGGACAGCGGGTGGCTATGGCTACACCTTC.

The gene calls are TRBV7-8 and TRBJ1-1, with no clear D. V was cut by 5 bases and J by 3 bases, with 16 bases left in between. The CDR3 contains 15 residues. Germline V gene lookup returns CDR1 SGHVS and CDR2 FQNEAQ. As DNA, the CDR3 is TGTGCCAGCAGCCCGAATCCCTCAGGTGACACTGAAGCTTTCTTT. Encoded protein: CASSPNPSGDTEAFF. Supplemented by reference TRBV7-8 and TRBJ1-1, the full variable domain reads GAGVSQSPRYKVAKRGQDVALRCDPISGHVSLFWYQQALGQGPEFLTYFQNEAQLDKSGLPSDRFFAERPEGSVSTLKIQRTQQEDSAVYLCASSPNPSGDTEAFFGQGTRLTVV.

V gene TRBV7-8 combines with J gene TRBJ2-1; tentatively, D is TRBD1 (6 bases). Trimming stripped 1 base from V and 10 bases from J, with 8 bases between. CDR1 and CDR2 from the germline V gene are SGHVS and FQNEAQ. CDR3 length: 12 amino acids. CDR3: CASSLVTGEQFF. The DNA for the CDR3 is TGTGCCAGCAGCTTAGTCACAGGGGAGCAGTTCTTC. Based on the CDR3 plus reference TRBV7-8 and TRBJ2-1, the full variable domain is GAGVSQSPRYKVAKRGQDVALRCDPISGHVSLFWYQQALGQGPEFLTYFQNEAQLDKSGLPSDRFFAERPEGSVSTLKIQRTQQEDSAVYLCASSLVTGEQFFGPGTRLTVL.